The source of this TCR beta chain is a study of radiotherapy plus CTLA-4 blockade in lung cancer. Trimming left V 6 bases short and J 8 bases short, with 10 bases between. The CDR3 is made up of 10 amino acids. Per germline, CDR1 DFQATT and CDR2 SNEGSKA (reference sequence). Only in-frame clones appear in the TCRdb table, and some are missing; sequencing was by immunoSEQ multiplex PCR. The sample has some 67,000 clones, 76% seen once. J is TRBJ1-2 and V is TRBV20-1; no reliable D call. The source was peripheral blood, collected from a patient treated with radiotherapy plus ipilimumab. The TCR was taken from a human donor with non-small cell lung cancer whose response to radiotherapy plus ipilimumab could not be evaluated. Some clones in this sample may be carry-over from other donors' samples. CDR3 coding DNA: TGCAGTGCCAGTCCCCGCGGCTACACCTTC. Protein product: CSASPRGYTF.